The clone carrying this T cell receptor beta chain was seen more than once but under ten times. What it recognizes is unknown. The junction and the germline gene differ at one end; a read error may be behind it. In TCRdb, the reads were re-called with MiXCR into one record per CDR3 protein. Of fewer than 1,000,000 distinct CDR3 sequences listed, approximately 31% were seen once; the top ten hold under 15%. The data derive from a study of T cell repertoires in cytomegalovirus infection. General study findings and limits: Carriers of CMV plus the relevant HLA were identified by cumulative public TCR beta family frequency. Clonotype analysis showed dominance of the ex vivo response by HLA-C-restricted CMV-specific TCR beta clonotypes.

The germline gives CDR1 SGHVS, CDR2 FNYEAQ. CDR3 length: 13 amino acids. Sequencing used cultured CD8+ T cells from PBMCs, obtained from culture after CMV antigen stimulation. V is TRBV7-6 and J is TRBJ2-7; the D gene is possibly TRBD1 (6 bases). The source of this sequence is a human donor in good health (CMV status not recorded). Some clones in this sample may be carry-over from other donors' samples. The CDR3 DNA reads TGTGCTAGCAGCTTAGTACAGGGAAGCGAGCAGTACTTC. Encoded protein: CASSLVQGSEQYF.